This T cell receptor (beta chain) was sequenced for a study of T-cell memory formation after mild COVID-19. This clonotype has only one observation. Trimming took off 5 bases at V and 7 bases at J, with 3 bases between the two ends. The CDR3 sequence is 9 residues long. CDR1 SQVTM and CDR2 ANQGSEA come from the germline V gene. TCRdb redid the calling of the 5' RACE reads with MiXCR, one entry per CDR3 protein. The sample contains more than 300,000 distinct CDR3 sequences, roughly 20% of which appear only once. This chain connects TRBV29-1 to TRBJ2-1; D gene uncertain. The receptor's source is a man between 18 and 29 years old who had mild COVID-19 (a few samples of this study predate the infection). Cell type and time point are not known. Input material: PBMCs or a T cell subset sorted from them (not recorded which). The CDR3 reads CSVRNEQFF. CDR3 bases: TGCAGCGTTAGGAATGAGCAGTTCTTC.